The clone carrying this T cell receptor (beta chain) has just a few counts. The sample comes from a study of T cells of healthy individuals. TCRdb re-called the 5' RACE reads with MiXCR, one entry per CDR3 protein. This table has 100,000 or so distinct CDR3 sequences, under 20% appearing once. Trimming shortened V by 4 bases and J by 4 bases, and 6 bases separated the two germline ends. The CDR3 has 12 residues. In germline, CDR1 is LGHDT, CDR2 YNNKEL (reference sequence). This receptor was identified in a human donor in good health. The chain joins TRBV3-1 to TRBJ2-3; a possible D gene is TRBD2 (6 bases). CDR3 bases: TGTGCCAGCAGCCGCGGGGCAGATACGCAGTATTTT. It codes for CASSRGADTQYF.